The 9 T cell receptor beta chains given below trace back to one sample, sequenced in a study of T-cell reconstitution after alpha-beta-depleted transplantation in children. It was with unique molecular identifiers that the TCRbeta library was prepared. Via MiXCR, TCRdb re-called the PCR reads, giving one row per CDR3 protein. The sample has roughly 300,000 distinct CDR3 sequences; over 9% are singletons. Sequences were derived from PBMCs from the stem cell graft donor, sampled from the stem cell graft. Receptor source: a human donor who donated a stem cell graft to a child with acute lymphoblastic leukemia.

V and J are TRBV5-4 and TRBJ2-1; the D call may be TRBD1 or TRBD2 (5 bases each). Germline CDR1 is SGHNT and CDR2 is YYREEE (reference sequence). The CDR3 length is 17 residues. V was pared by 3 bases and J by 5 bases, with 21 bases between. Here the CDR3 DNA reads TGTGCCAGCAGCTACGGACTGACGGTTGGGGGACACAATGAGCAGTTCTTC. Protein product: CASSYGLTVGGHNEQFF. Filled out from reference TRBV5-4 and TRBJ2-1, the complete variable domain reads ETGVTQSPTHLIKTRGQQVTLRCSSQSGHNTVSWYQQALGQGPQFIFQYYREEENGRGNFPPRFSGLQFPNYSSELNVNALELDDSALYLCASSYGLTVGGHNEQFFGPGTRLTVL.

This chain joins TRBV19 and TRBJ1-5; no definite D call. CDR1 and CDR2 (germline): LNHDA, SQIVND (reference sequence). Trimming took 0 bases from V and 6 from J, leaving 12 bases between them. The CDR3 sequence is 15 residues long. Here the CDR3 reads CASSIDGLVGQPQHF. The CDR3, as DNA: TGTGCCAGTAGTATAGATGGGCTGGTGGGTCAGCCCCAGCATTTT.

A few counts support this clonotype. The chain couples TRBV7-2 to TRBJ2-7; 9 bases are a match to TRBD2. The V gene end was trimmed by 4 bases and the J gene end by 4 bases; junction bases not matched to a gene: 5. CDR3 length: 14 amino acids. The germline CDR1 and CDR2 sequences are SGHTA and FQGNSA. The CDR3 DNA reads TGTGCCAGCAGCTGGCCGGGACTAGCATACGAGCAGTACTTC. Protein product: CASSWPGLAYEQYF.

This clonotype was detected only a few times. The gene calls are TRBV7-3 and TRBJ1-2, with TRBD1 identical over 8 bases. The CDR3 spans 15 residues. The germline gives CDR1 SGHTA, CDR2 FQGTGA. J gave up 4 bases and V 5 bases, and 9 bases lay outside the gene matches. The CDR3 spells CASSPFAGQGYGYTF. CDR3 sequence (DNA): TGTGCCAGCAGCCCCTTTGCCGGACAGGGCTATGGCTACACCTTC.

The V call is TRBV20-1, the J call TRBJ1-6, with 10 bases fitting TRBD1. Germline V CDR1 and CDR2: DFQATT, SNEGSKA (reference sequence). Trimming removed 5 bases from V and 10 bases from J; junction bases left unmatched: 11. The CDR3 sequence is 15 residues long. Here the CDR3 DNA reads TGCAGTGCTTCCGGGACAGGGGCCGTGGGATCACCCCTCCACTTT. Protein sequence: CSASGTGAVGSPLHF.

This clonotype was seen ten or more times. The chain recombines TRBV7-6 with TRBJ2-2; D is ambiguous. Germline V gene data show CDR1 as SGHVS and CDR2 as FNYEAQ. There are 14 residues in the CDR3. Trimming cost V 5 bases and J 5 bases, with 12 bases left between them. The CDR3 protein is CASSDRTGTGELFF. CDR3 nucleotides: TGTGCCAGCAGCGACCGCACCGGGACCGGGGAGCTGTTTTTT.

This clonotype showed up just once. This chain connects TRBV12-3 or TRBV12-4 to TRBJ2-1, with D possibly TRBD2 on 6 matching bases. The CDR3 consists of 10 residues. Trimming cost V 8 bases and J 8 bases, with 7 bases left between them. For the CDR3, the DNA is TGTGCCAGCTCGGGGGATGAGCAGTTCTTC. It is translated as CASSGDEQFF.

The J gene is TRBJ1-3, the V gene TRBV9; possible D gene TRBD1, 5 bases. Per the germline V gene, CDR1 is SGDLS and CDR2 is YYNGEE. Trimming stripped 5 bases from V and 2 bases from J, with 14 bases between. This CDR3 has 15 residues. Here the CDR3 DNA reads TGTGCCAGCAGTGCCTTCGGGACTCCTGGAAACACCATATATTTT. Translated: CASSAFGTPGNTIYF. The whole variable domain, filled in from reference TRBV9 and TRBJ1-3, reads DSGVTQTPKHLITATGQRVTLRCSPRSGDLSVYWYQQSLDQGLQFLIQYYNGEERAKGNILERFSAQQFPDLHSELNLSSLELGDSALYFCASSAFGTPGNTIYFGEGSWLTVV.

There are a few counts of this clonotype. The genes are TRBV11-2 and TRBJ1-1, with a tentative D call TRBD1 (5 bases). CDR3 size: 15 residues. V dropped 5 bases and J dropped 2 bases, with 15 bases sitting between them. In germline, CDR1 is SGHAT, CDR2 FQNNGV. The chain's CDR3 is CASSLGRGRNTEAFF. Written as DNA, the CDR3 is TGTGCCAGCAGCCTCGGGAGGGGAAGAAACACTGAAGCTTTCTTT.